One and the same sample provided the 25 T cell receptor beta chains below, sequenced in a study of blood T cells in healthy people across ages. Using a J-beta primer mix together with a sample-barcoded 5' primer, a second PCR was run for about 7 to 12 cycles. TCRdb reprocessed the 5' RACE reads with MiXCR, giving one entry per CDR3 protein. The data show 600,000 to 800,000 distinct CDR3 sequences, with 40% to 65% seen just once and approximately 13% held by the top ten. The specimen sequenced was blood. These receptors were taken from a woman aged 80 or over in good health.

This chain joins TRBV20-1 and TRBJ1-2; 8 positions match TRBD1. With 3 bases clipped from V and 4 bases from J, the junction kept 7 bases outside the gene matches. CDR3 length: 14 residues. In germline, CDR1 is DFQATT, CDR2 SNEGSKA (reference sequence). The CDR3 nucleotides are TGCAGTGCTAGGAAGACAGGGGTCGTCTATGGCTACACCTTC. This encodes CSARKTGVVYGYTF.

This clonotype was seen at least ten times. The chain carries TRBV19 and TRBJ1-2; D remains ambiguous. Trimming took off 11 bases at V and 3 bases at J, with 10 bases between the two ends. This CDR3 has 11 amino acids. Germline values: CDR1 LNHDA, CDR2 SQIVND (reference sequence). This CDR3 is CAAYKDYGYTF. For the CDR3, the DNA is TGTGCCGCCTACAAAGACTATGGCTACACCTTC.

The J gene is TRBJ2-1, the V gene TRBV7-9; the match to TRBD2 covers 8 bases. This CDR3 has 15 amino acids. J lost 6 bases, V lost 6 bases, and 10 bases had no gene match. Germline V gene data show CDR1 as SEHNR and CDR2 as FQNEAQ (reference sequence). The DNA for the CDR3 is TGTGCCAGCAGATCTAGCGGGCCGGGTCGCAATGAGCAGTTCTTC. It yields the protein CASRSSGPGRNEQFF.

This clonotype was recorded many times. The chain recombines TRBV5-1 with TRBJ2-3, with D perhaps TRBD1 (5 bases). This CDR3 contains 18 residues. Germline lookup yields CDR1 SGHRS and CDR2 YFSETQ. Trimming removed 3 bases from V and 6 bases from J, with 26 bases in between. This chain's CDR3 is CASSSGWGRDYVSDTQYF. In nucleotides, the CDR3 is TGCGCCAGCAGCTCCGGCTGGGGCAGGGATTATGTCTCGGATACGCAGTATTTT.

This clonotype was counted at least ten times. The chain uses TRBV12-3 or TRBV12-4 and TRBJ2-7, with D possibly being TRBD1 (5 bases). CDR3 length equals 16 residues. V was trimmed by 4 bases and J by 1 base, leaving 17 bases between them. The CDR3 nucleotides read TGTGCCAGCAGTTCTGACCCTATGACAGAATCCTACGAGCAGTACTTC. Protein product: CASSSDPMTESYEQYF.

This chain connects TRBV29-1 to TRBJ1-2; D possibly corresponds to TRBD1 (5 bases). The germline V and J ends were trimmed by 2 bases and 3 bases, with 7 bases remaining between them. CDR1 and CDR2 (germline): SQVTM, ANQGSEA. CDR3 length: 12 residues. The CDR3 is CSVEQGDYGYTF. The CDR3 bases are TGCAGCGTTGAACAGGGAGACTATGGCTACACCTTC.

V usage is TRBV11-2 and J usage is TRBJ2-5; the D is unclear. This CDR3 contains 16 residues. The germline V gene has CDR1 SGHAT and CDR2 FQNNGV. V was clipped by 5 bases and J by 2 bases, with 18 bases between them. The CDR3 region has the DNA TGTGCCAGCAGCCCACCTAGGGTAGGCCAACAAGAGACCCAGTACTTC. It is translated as CASSPPRVGQQETQYF.

The chain uses TRBV12-3 or TRBV12-4 and TRBJ2-1; TRBD2 agrees at 10 bases. V was pared by 8 bases and J by 14 bases, with 30 bases of the junction left unmatched. This CDR3 comprises 19 residues. CDR3 amino acids: CASCSTGVGTSETYGGKFF. CDR3 in DNA: TGTGCCAGCTGCAGTACAGGAGTCGGGACTAGCGAAACCTATGGGGGCAAGTTCTTC.

This clonotype showed up many times. A much larger clonotype is one base distant, so this may be a read error. The chain uses TRBV6-6 and TRBJ2-1; unclear D gene. The J call may be mistaken, given a closer DNA end match to TRBJ2-7. The CDR3 loop spans 15 amino acids. Germline V gene lookup returns CDR1 MNHNY and CDR2 SVGAGI (reference sequence). The CDR3, as DNA: TGTGCCAGCAGTTACTCGGACGGGTCCTACAATGAGCAGTACTTC. As protein: CASSYSDGSYNEQYF.

Note on this clonotype: Being one base from a much bigger clone, this may be a read error. The chain joins TRBV20-1 to TRBJ2-1, with 7 bases identical to TRBD2. Losses at the gene ends were 3 bases for V and 6 bases for J; bases not matched to a gene: 8. CDR1 and CDR2 (germline): DFQATT, SNEGSKA (reference sequence). This CDR3 comprises 14 residues. The CDR3 loop is CSASAIGRFNEQFF. In nucleotides, the CDR3 is TGCAGTGCTAGTGCTATCGGGAGGTTCAATGAGCAGTTCTTC.

V gene TRBV5-6 combines with J gene TRBJ2-7, with D perhaps being TRBD1 or TRBD2 (6 bases each). Germline assignment: CDR1 SGHDT and CDR2 YYEEEE. The CDR3 spans 12 residues. Trimming removed 7 bases from V and 3 bases from J, with 11 bases in between. CDR3: CASGGTSYEQYF. The CDR3 DNA is TGTGCCAGCGGCGGGACAAGCTACGAGCAGTACTTC.

This clonotype was picked up many times. The chain combines TRBV5-1 with TRBJ2-3; D gene ambiguous. The CDR3 covers 13 residues. V was trimmed by 0 bases and J by 5 bases, leaving 7 bases between them. In germline, CDR1 is SGHRS, CDR2 YFSETQ. CDR3: CASSLVGQDTQYF. CDR3 nucleotide sequence: TGCGCCAGCAGCTTGGTTGGGCAAGATACGCAGTATTTT.

The genes are TRBV5-1 and TRBJ2-1; 7 nucleotides align to TRBD1. The J call is in doubt because the DNA end fits TRBJ2-7 better. CDR1 is SGHRS, CDR2 YFSETQ, per germline. The CDR3 length is 15 residues. In DNA form, the CDR3 reads TGCGCCAGCTACGGGGACAGTAGCTCCTACAATGAGCAGTACTTC. Protein: CASYGDSSSYNEQYF.

This clonotype was counted only a few times. V usage is TRBV6-6 and J usage is TRBJ2-7, with D maybe TRBD1 (6 bases). The germline V and J ends were trimmed by 6 bases and 3 bases, with 18 bases remaining between them. The CDR3 totals 15 residues. Germline CDR1 reads MNHNY; CDR2 reads SVGAGI (reference sequence). CDR3 sequence: CASSKAQGIGYEQYF. The CDR3, as DNA: TGTGCCAGCAGCAAAGCTCAGGGGATTGGCTACGAGCAGTACTTC.

The J gene is TRBJ1-5, the V gene TRBV12-5, with a weak D call TRBD1 (6 bases). This CDR3 spans 16 amino acids. Germline V gives CDR1 LGHNT, CDR2 FRNRAP. V shed 0 bases and J shed 1 base, with 10 bases lying between them. CDR3 coding DNA: TGTGCTAGTGGTTTGGTAGGGGACAAAAGCAATCAGCCCCAGCATTTT. Translated, it gives CASGLVGDKSNQPQHF.

The CDR3 sequence: CASSFAYDGDTQYF. CDR3 bases: TGTGCCAGCAGCTTTGCTTACGACGGGGATACGCAGTATTTT. The chain joins TRBV9 to TRBJ2-3; D call uncertain. Per germline, CDR1 SGDLS and CDR2 YYNGEE. The CDR3 runs 14 residues. Trimming removed 4 bases from V and 6 bases from J, with 15 bases in between.

The chain combines TRBV3-1 with TRBJ2-7; D uncertain. V was shortened by 6 bases and J by 2 bases, with 8 bases between the two germline ends. The CDR3 is made up of 12 amino acids. The V gene's germline CDR1 is LGHDT and CDR2 YNNKEL (reference sequence). CDR3 loop: CASSYAAYEQYF. The CDR3 bases are TGTGCCAGCAGTTACGCCGCCTACGAGCAGTACTTC.

Remarks on this clonotype: A much more abundant neighbour one base away suggests this may be a read error. V usage is TRBV6-2 or TRBV6-3 and J usage is TRBJ2-1, with 7 bases matching TRBD2. The J call is in doubt because the DNA end fits TRBJ2-7 better. The CDR3 totals 15 residues. CDR1 is MNHEY, CDR2 SVGEGT, per germline. The CDR3 here is CASSQLAVSYNEQYF. DNA for the CDR3: TGTGCCAGCAGTCAGCTAGCGGTCTCCTACAATGAGCAGTACTTC.

As concerns this clonotype: This sequence may be a read error, since a much larger clone differs from it by one base. The chain couples TRBV9 to TRBJ2-5; D uncertain. Trimming removed 1 base from V and 2 bases from J, with 18 bases in between. CDR3 length: 17 amino acids. The germline V gene encodes CDR1 SGDLS and CDR2 YYNGEE. CDR3 sequence reads: CASSVTTNVWDQETQYF. CDR3 bases: TGTGCCAGCAGCGTAACTACTAATGTGTGGGATCAAGAGACCCAGTACTTC.

The chain combines TRBV7-9 with TRBJ1-2, with D unclear. This CDR3 region has 15 residues. The germline CDR1 and CDR2 sequences are SEHNR and FQNEAQ (reference sequence). Trimming removed 5 bases at V and 1 base at J, with 14 bases between. CDR3 residues: CASSPVNNFNYGYTF. As DNA, the CDR3 is TGTGCCAGCAGCCCCGTGAATAATTTTAACTATGGCTACACCTTC.

This clonotype was seen more than once but under ten times. The genes are TRBV5-1 and TRBJ2-5; 7 bases align to TRBD1. Germline CDR1 and CDR2: SGHRS and YFSETQ. The CDR3 is made up of 15 amino acids. With 6 bases clipped from V and 3 bases from J, the junction kept 11 bases outside the gene matches. CDR3 region: CASTPTPGTEETQYF. The DNA of the CDR3 is TGCGCCAGCACCCCTACCCCCGGGACAGAAGAGACCCAGTACTTC.

The sample holds many counts of this clonotype. V and J are TRBV29-1 and TRBJ1-4; TRBD1 agrees at 8 bases. There are 13 residues in the CDR3. Germline CDR1 is SQVTM and CDR2 is ANQGSEA. J gave up 8 bases and V 4 bases, and 6 bases lay outside the gene matches. CDR3 residues: CSVGTGPREKLFF. The CDR3 DNA follows: TGCAGCGTTGGGACAGGGCCTAGGGAAAAACTGTTTTTT.

The rearrangement links TRBV25-1 to TRBJ2-7; 9 nucleotides line up with TRBD1. Trimming took 6 bases from V and 6 from J; bases not matched to a gene: 9. The length of the CDR3 is 14 residues. Germline CDR1 and CDR2: MGHDK and SYGVNS. The CDR3 bases are TGTGCCAGCAGAAAACTTGGGACAGGGACCGAGCAGTACTTC. Its translation is CASRKLGTGTEQYF.

Turning to this clonotype: Just one base apart from a much larger clone, this may be a read error. This CDR3 fails to terminate in the conserved phenylalanine or tryptophan, so it likely reflects a read error. The gene calls are TRBV10-3 and TRBJ2-7; 9 nucleotides match TRBD1. The trim removed 8 bases at V and 3 bases at J, leaving 8 bases unmatched. CDR3 size: 14 residues. Looked up from germline, CDR1 is ENHRY and CDR2 is SYGVKD. CDR3 residues: CAICKGQGGYEQYI. The CDR3 DNA is TGTGCCATCTGCAAGGGACAGGGCGGCTACGAGCAGTACATC.

This clonotype was picked up many times. V usage is TRBV7-4 and J usage is TRBJ2-3; the D gene is possibly TRBD1 (6 bases). V shed 3 bases and J shed 4 bases, with 14 bases lying between them. Germline assignment: CDR1 SGHVT and CDR2 SQSDAQ. The CDR3 consists of 15 residues. CDR3 sequence: CASSFYRDIPDTQYF. CDR3 in DNA: TGTGCCAGCAGCTTCTACCGGGACATCCCAGATACGCAGTATTTT.